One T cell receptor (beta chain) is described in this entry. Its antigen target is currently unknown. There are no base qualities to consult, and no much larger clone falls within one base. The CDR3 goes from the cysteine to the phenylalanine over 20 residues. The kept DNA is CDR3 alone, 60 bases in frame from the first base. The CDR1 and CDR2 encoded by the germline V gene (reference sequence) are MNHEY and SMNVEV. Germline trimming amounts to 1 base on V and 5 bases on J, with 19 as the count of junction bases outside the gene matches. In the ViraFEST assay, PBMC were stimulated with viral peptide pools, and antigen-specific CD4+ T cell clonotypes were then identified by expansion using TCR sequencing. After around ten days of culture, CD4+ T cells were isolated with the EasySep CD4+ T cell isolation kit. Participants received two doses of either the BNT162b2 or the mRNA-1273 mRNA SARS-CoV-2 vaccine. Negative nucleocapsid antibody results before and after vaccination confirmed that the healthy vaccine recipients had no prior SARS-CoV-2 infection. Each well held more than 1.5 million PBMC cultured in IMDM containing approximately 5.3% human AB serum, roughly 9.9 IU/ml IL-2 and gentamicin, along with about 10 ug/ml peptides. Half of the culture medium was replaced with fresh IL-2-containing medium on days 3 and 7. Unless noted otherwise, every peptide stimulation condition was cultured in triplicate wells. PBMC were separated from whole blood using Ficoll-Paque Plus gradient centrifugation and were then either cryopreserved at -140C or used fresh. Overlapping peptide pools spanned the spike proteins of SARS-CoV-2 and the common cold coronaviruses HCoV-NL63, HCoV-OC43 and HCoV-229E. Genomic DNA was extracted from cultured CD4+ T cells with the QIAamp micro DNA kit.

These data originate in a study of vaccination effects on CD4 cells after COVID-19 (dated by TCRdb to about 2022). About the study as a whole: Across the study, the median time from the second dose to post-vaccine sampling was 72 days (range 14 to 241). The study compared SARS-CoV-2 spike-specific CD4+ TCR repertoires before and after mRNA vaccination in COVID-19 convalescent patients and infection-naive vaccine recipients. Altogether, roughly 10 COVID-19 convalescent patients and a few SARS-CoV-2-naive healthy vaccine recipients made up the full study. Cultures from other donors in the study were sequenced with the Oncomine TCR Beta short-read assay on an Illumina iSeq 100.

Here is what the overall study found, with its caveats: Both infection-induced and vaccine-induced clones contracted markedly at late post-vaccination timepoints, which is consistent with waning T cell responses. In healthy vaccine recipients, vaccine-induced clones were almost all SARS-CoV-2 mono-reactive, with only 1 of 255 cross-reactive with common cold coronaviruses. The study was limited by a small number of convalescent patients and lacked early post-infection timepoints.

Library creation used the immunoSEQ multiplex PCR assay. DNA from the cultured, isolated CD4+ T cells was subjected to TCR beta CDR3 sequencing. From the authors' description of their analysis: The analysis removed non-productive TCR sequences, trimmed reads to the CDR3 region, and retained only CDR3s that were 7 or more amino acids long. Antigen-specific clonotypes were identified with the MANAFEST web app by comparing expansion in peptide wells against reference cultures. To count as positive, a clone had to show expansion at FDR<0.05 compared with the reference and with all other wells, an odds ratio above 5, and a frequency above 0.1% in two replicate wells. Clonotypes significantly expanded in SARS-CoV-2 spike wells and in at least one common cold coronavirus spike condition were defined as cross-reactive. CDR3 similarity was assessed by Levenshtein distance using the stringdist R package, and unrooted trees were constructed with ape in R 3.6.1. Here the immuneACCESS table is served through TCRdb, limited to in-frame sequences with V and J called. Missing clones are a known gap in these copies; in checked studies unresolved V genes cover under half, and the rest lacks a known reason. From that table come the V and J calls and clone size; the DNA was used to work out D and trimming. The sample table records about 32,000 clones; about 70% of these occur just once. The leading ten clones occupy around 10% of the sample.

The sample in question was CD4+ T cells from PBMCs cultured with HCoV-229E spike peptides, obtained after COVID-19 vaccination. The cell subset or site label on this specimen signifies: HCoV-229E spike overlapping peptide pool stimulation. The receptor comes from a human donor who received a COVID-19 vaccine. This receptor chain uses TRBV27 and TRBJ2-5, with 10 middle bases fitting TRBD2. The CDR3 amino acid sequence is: CASSLWPPGSGRAPGETQYF. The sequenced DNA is TGTGCCAGCAGTTTATGGCCCCCGGGGAGCGGGAGGGCCCCTGGGGAGACCCAGTACTTC.